One and the same sample provided the 2 T cell receptor beta chains below, sequenced in a study of shared clonotypes between healthy human individuals. TCRdb's table, derived via immunoSEQ multiplex PCR, lists solely in-frame clones and lacks some. The table shows fewer than 1.4 million clones, with about 80% occurring only once. Sequenced: memory CD4+ T cells from PBMCs. Described subset: CD45RA-negative fraction. Receptors originate from a man between 18 and 29 years old in good health. Some clones in this sample may be carry-over from other donors' samples.

The CDR3 sequence is CAWRYRAKIDEAFF. Written as DNA, the CDR3 is TGTGCCTGGAGGTACAGGGCGAAAATTGATGAAGCTTTCTTT. This chain joins TRBV30 and TRBJ1-1; the D gene is possibly TRBD1 (6 bases). The CDR3 extends over 14 amino acids. Deletions cut 3 bases from V and 7 bases from J, with 18 bases between. Germline CDR1 and CDR2: GTSNPN and SVGIG (reference sequence).

The rearrangement joins TRBV5-1 to TRBJ2-7; TRBD2 agrees at 11 bases. V dropped 2 bases and J dropped 9; count of bases not matched to a gene: 16. The CDR3 is 17 residues long. The germline CDR1 and CDR2 sequences are SGHRS and YFSETQ. In DNA form, the CDR3 reads TGCGCCAGCAGCTTATCCTGGAGCCTAGCGGGGGGATCGGGGCAGTACTTC. Residues: CASSLSWSLAGGSGQYF.